The clone carrying this T cell receptor (beta chain) was seen repeatedly, ten times or more. The target antigen is unknown. This record belongs to a study of molecular identifiers for immune sequencing clone quantification. Whole-study results and caveats: Sharing of a barcode by identical TCR molecules could cause highly expanded clone sizes to be underestimated.

With listed TCR primers and previously described methods, bulk TCR libraries were prepared. TCRdb reprocessed the PCR reads via MiXCR and lists one record per CDR3 protein. Among 550,000 to 750,000 distinct CDR3 sequences listed, approximately 20% were seen once. This CDR3 is built from 9 residues. The germline CDR1 and CDR2 sequences are DFQATT and SNEGSKA (reference sequence). V was pared by 4 bases and J by 9 bases, with 5 bases between. Sorting recovered naive CD8 T cells on a CD8+CD4-CCR7+CD45RA+ profile. The receptor was derived from a human donor in good health. Some libraries in this study had Jurkat cell RNA spiked in. The sample taken for sequencing was naive CD8+ T cells from blood, with Jurkat cell RNA spiked in. Subset specified: FACS-sorted CD8+CD4-CCR7+CD45RA+ naive T cells. The rearrangement links TRBV20-1 to TRBJ2-3; D gene uncertain. CDR3 protein: CSATRTQYF. CDR3 nucleotides: TGCAGTGCTACACGAACGCAGTATTTT.